This TCR beta chain was retrieved from a study of T cells in Graves' hyperthyroidism and ophthalmopathy (dated 2019 in TCRdb). In the study overall: Peripheral blood was sampled at the time of initial diagnosis, prior to any treatment. An independent validation cohort of some 18 hyperthyroidism patients and more than 15 patients who later progressed to ophthalmopathy tested prospective prediction of ophthalmopathy. Once sampling was done, hyperthyroidism patients were given methimazole at a starting dose of 30 mg daily, whereas ophthalmopathy patients were given high-dose intravenous methylprednisolone. A discovery cohort of about 96 patients, 43 with Graves' ophthalmopathy and 55 to 65 with stable Graves' hyperthyroidism, was used to find distinguishing TCR V-J signatures. In more than 5 Graves' hyperthyroidism patients, the study also compared T-cell repertoires from thyroid tissue with T-cell repertoires from blood. According to the paper, TCR Vbeta CDR3 sequencing was carried out on 135 peripheral blood samples, which came from about 45 ophthalmopathy, some 73 hyperthyroidism and approximately 17 progressor patients. The roughly 90 discovery patients were divided at random into training and test sets in a 7:3 ratio.

Trimming at the junction amounts to 5 bases on V and 1 base on J, and the germline ends lie 8 bases apart. The CDR3 goes from the cysteine to the phenylalanine over 13 residues. Only CDR3 DNA remains: 39 bases, in frame from the first base. Hyperthyroidism patients were newly diagnosed, with disease duration under 2 months, and aged 18 to 65 years. Patients with uncontrolled infections, other autoimmune diseases, pregnancy or lactation were excluded. Diagnoses were based on clinical symptoms, serum thyroxine and TRAb, thyroid ultrasound and orbital computed tomography. For progressor patients, blood was drawn at the first diagnosis of hyperthyroidism, before any ophthalmopathy symptoms had appeared. PBMCs were separated from roughly 10 ml of fresh peripheral blood using Ficoll-Paque density gradient centrifugation. Progressor patients were first diagnosed with Graves' hyperthyroidism and then developed ophthalmopathy during follow-up. Total RNA was extracted with Trizol reagent, and quality was checked on an Agilent 2100 Bioanalyzer.

The TCR beta CDR3 regions were amplified from RNA transcripts. For the first round of RT-PCR on the TCR CDR3, the HTBI primer set was used together with the Qiagen OneStep RT-PCR kit. The libraries were constructed in a second round of multiplex PCR and then size-selected and purified. Sequencing of the libraries was done on an Illumina HiSeq2000 using paired-end 100 bp reads. The authors' analysis ran thus. SOAPnuke was used to process the raw data, throwing out any read that contained adapters or uncalled bases, had a mean Phred below 15, or lacked an exact constant-primer or identifier match. High-quality paired reads were merged with COPE v1.2.5, and unique nucleotide sequences were defined as clonotypes. MiTCR v1.1 was used to align the clonotypes against IMGT TRBV, TRBD and TRBJ reference segments. Analysis was restricted to V-J combinations with a frequency above 0.0001, which covered 99.2% of repertoires. A TCS score was defined as the ratio of F50 (clonal expansion) to E x V (chaos), with BLOSUM62-based TCRdist applied between CDR3 peptides within each V-J. Welch's t-statistics and random forest reduced around 510 V-J features to 10 to 15, which were used in a naive Bayes classifier (R e1071). The public reads were reprocessed in TCRdb via fastp at Q25 and MiXCR, keeping in-frame beta chains. Every CDR3 protein is listed once, alongside the most common genes and DNA of its rows. These V and J calls derive from TCRdb rather than the authors' analysis. The sample table records roughly 500,000 distinct CDR3 sequences; over 11% of these occur just once. In total, the top ten clones hold less than 6% of the sample.

This clonotype has ten or more counts. Its antigen is currently not known. Base qualities are not recorded, but no much larger clone differs from it by a single base. What the work shows at the level of the full study, not this receptor alone: Ophthalmopathy was separated from stable hyperthyroidism by a 13 V-J signature model, with around 90% sensitivity and about 81% specificity obtained in cross-validation and 80%/75% obtained in testing. No statistical method was used to fix the sample size in advance, and group allocation was not hidden from the investigators. Blood samples also contained most of the expanded thyroid clonotypes (frequency above 0.001), which suggests that blood repertoires may reflect thyroid immune responses. In validation, the model predicted progression to ophthalmopathy with just under 71% sensitivity and roughly 75% specificity, a median of about six months before onset.

The source of this sequence is a woman in her 30s with Graves' hyperthyroidism that later progressed to Graves' ophthalmopathy. The chain uses TRBV12-3 or TRBV12-4 and TRBJ1-1; no D gene is confidently identified. Sequencing was carried out using blood. The nucleotide sequence is given as TGTGCCAGCAGTCCACTAGAGAACACTGAAGCTTTCTTT. Translation gives CASSPLENTEAFF.